The T cell receptor (beta chain) described here comes from a study of OX40 agonist ivuxolimab in advanced cancers. As for the study more broadly: The costimulatory receptor OX40 (CD134) was targeted by ivuxolimab, a fully human IgG2 agonistic monoclonal antibody. Intravenous ivuxolimab was administered to patients every 2 weeks at six dose levels: 0.01, 0.1, 0.3, 1.5, 3 and 10 mg/kg. Peripheral TCRbeta sequencing was intended to test whether TCR sequence diversity was altered and clonal T-cell expansion was caused by ivuxolimab. Among the 52 dose-escalation patients, about 19 had hepatocellular carcinoma, around 15 melanoma, 9 renal cell carcinoma and 9 head and neck cancer. Partial responses were achieved by three dose-escalation patients, of whom one had hepatocellular carcinoma and two had cutaneous melanoma. The paper reports the monotherapy dose-escalation portion (N ≈ 52 patients) of the phase I ivuxolimab trial. In the dose-escalation cohort, 75% to 90% of patients were male, and the mean age was roughly 60 years with a range of roughly 20 to 85. Prior anti-PD-1, anti-PD-L1 or anti-CTLA-4 therapy was permitted, and approximately 40% of dose-escalation patients had received checkpoint inhibitors. Broad study findings and their caveats: The antigen specificity of the clonally expanded peripheral T cells was not determined. After ivuxolimab, expanded clones were on average more numerous among CD8+ T cells than among CD4+ T cells. Low levels of normalized T-cell clonal expansion were also shown by some nonresponding patients. At doses of 0.1 to 3.0 mg/kg, clonal expansion of both CD4+ and CD8+ blood T cells was observed from baseline to week 6. In the 0.1-3.0 mg/kg groups, partial responders were among the patients with the lowest normalized peripheral clonal expansion, particularly in CD8+ T cells.

As for this clone: Its antigen has not been determined. Qualities for individual bases were not recorded, and no much larger clone is one base off.

To sequence the TCRbeta CDR3 region, genomic DNA was isolated from the sorted cells. TCRbeta CDR3 regions were sequenced using the immunoSEQ Assay. The table comes from immuneACCESS by way of TCRdb, which keeps in-frame sequences with V and J called. Part of the clones is missing from these tables; in studies checked, under half for an unresolved V gene and the rest for unknown reasons. The sample table records 50,000 to 55,000 clones; around 89% of these occur just once. Jointly, the top ten make up roughly a tenth of the sample. The CDR3 goes from the cysteine to the phenylalanine over 14 residues. Here the CDR3 DNA is all that survives: 42 bases in frame from base 1. A distance of 14 bases separates the germline ends of V and J, which lose 0 bases and 8 bases respectively. In the germline V gene, CDR1 corresponds to SGDLS and CDR2 to YYNGEE. Patients with a history of autoimmune disease or receiving systemic immunosuppression were excluded from the trial. Peripheral blood for TCR sequencing was collected from all dose cohorts at baseline, on cycle 4 day 1, and on cycle 7 day 1. Samples were obtained from an open-label, multicenter, first-in-human phase I dose-escalation trial of ivuxolimab. The trial enrolled adults with locally advanced or metastatic head and neck squamous cell, hepatocellular, melanoma or renal cell carcinoma. Before TCR sequencing, CD4+ T cells and CD8+ T cells from peripheral blood were sorted into separate populations.

This receptor chain uses TRBV9 and TRBJ1-2, with the D gene call left open. This sample comprised CD4+ or CD8+ T cells sorted from blood, obtained in a trial of the OX40 agonist ivuxolimab. The sequence was obtained from an adult with an advanced solid tumor such as melanoma, head and neck, liver or kidney cancer. This receptor has the CDR3 CASSVDRAGRGYTF. The bases are TGTGCCAGCAGCGTAGATCGGGCCGGGCGAGGCTACACCTTC.